The 27 T cell receptor beta chains below all came from one sample that was sequenced in a study of blood T cell repertoires in COVID-19. Sequencing used immunoSEQ multiplex PCR; TCRdb keeps in-frame clones, though not all of them. This table has roughly 300,000 clones, more than 75% appearing once. Sequenced: PBMCs or T cells enriched from blood (not recorded which). The receptor source for this set is a woman in her thirties who had recovered from COVID-19.

The table lists this clone with a few counts. This chain connects TRBV6-5 to TRBJ1-5; D possibly corresponds to TRBD1 (6 bases). Germline values: CDR1 MNHEY, CDR2 SVGAGI. This CDR3 is 14 amino acids long. V was clipped by 6 bases and J by 7 bases, with 16 bases between them. In DNA form, the CDR3 reads TGTGCCAGCAGCCCCGGCAGGGGTGGGCAGCCCCAGCATTTT. Translated: CASSPGRGGQPQHF.

This chain uses TRBV7-2 with TRBJ1-2; 8 bases match TRBD1. The CDR3 runs to 13 residues. The germline V gene has CDR1 SGHTA and CDR2 FQGNSA. V shed 3 bases, J shed 6 bases, and the junction held 3 bases outside the gene matches. The CDR3 DNA reads TGTGCCAGCAGCTTGACAGGGGAGAATGGCTACACCTTC. Translating gives CASSLTGENGYTF.

This chain connects TRBV3-1 (or the pseudogene TRBV3-2) to TRBJ2-4; 11 nucleotides align to TRBD2. The CDR3 is 16 residues long. Germline CDR1 and CDR2: LGHDT and YNNKEL (reference sequence). V gave up 1 base and J gave up 8 bases; unmatched junction bases: 7. The CDR3 bases are TGTGCCAGCAGCCAAGCTAGCGGGGGGCCCTCGGACATTCAGTACTTC. This translates into CASSQASGGPSDIQYF.

The V call is TRBV5-6, the J call TRBJ1-2; D remains ambiguous. The CDR3 is 14 residues long. The germline gives CDR1 SGHDT, CDR2 YYEEEE. With 7 bases removed from V and 3 bases from J, the gap between germline ends came to 16 bases. The CDR3 sequence is CASSAPKSDYGYTF. CDR3 nucleotide sequence: TGTGCCAGCTCCGCCCCTAAGTCGGACTATGGCTACACCTTC.

The genes are TRBV6-5 and TRBJ2-1; 10 bases match TRBD2. The CDR3 has 16 amino acids. Germline V gene data show CDR1 as MNHEY and CDR2 as SVGAGI. After removal of 2 bases from V and 7 bases from J, the junction contained 8 bases not matched to a gene. This chain's CDR3 is CASSYTGLALWNEQFF. The DNA of the CDR3 is TGTGCCAGCAGTTACACGGGACTAGCGCTTTGGAATGAGCAGTTCTTC.

The chain is built from TRBV4-1 and TRBJ2-4, with 7 nucleotides matching TRBD1. This CDR3 region has 15 residues. V lost 0 bases and J lost 3; bases outside the gene matches: 2. Germline loops: CDR1 MGHRA, CDR2 YSYEKL. The CDR3 is CASSQEQGIKNIQYF. The DNA of the CDR3 is TGCGCCAGCAGCCAAGAACAGGGGATCAAAAACATTCAGTACTTC.

The chain joins TRBV5-1 to TRBJ2-6, with D possibly being TRBD1 (6 bases). V was cut by 4 bases and J by 1 base, with 18 bases left in between. This CDR3 is built from 18 residues. Germline V gene lookup returns CDR1 SGHRS and CDR2 YFSETQ. The CDR3 bases are TGCGCCAGCAGCCATGGGACATCTTTGGCTTCTGGGGCCAACGTCCTGACTTTC. Residues: CASSHGTSLASGANVLTF.

This clone was counted between two and nine times. The rearrangement links TRBV5-6 to TRBJ1-6, with 8 bases fitting TRBD1. Germline loops: CDR1 SGHDT, CDR2 YYEEEE. The CDR3 covers 16 residues. J lost 7 bases, V lost 0 bases, and 6 bases had no gene match. CDR3 in amino acids: CASSLGGSGGNSPLHF. In DNA form, the CDR3 reads TGTGCCAGCAGCTTGGGAGGTTCAGGGGGCAATTCACCCCTCCACTTT. The full variable domain, with the rest looked up from reference TRBV5-6 and TRBJ1-6, is DAGVTQSPTHLIKTRGQQVTLRCSPKSGHDTVSWYQQALGQGPQFIFQYYEEEERQRGNFPDRFSGHQFPNYSSELNVNALLLGDSALYLCASSLGGSGGNSPLHFGNGTRLTVT.

The J gene is TRBJ2-2, the V gene TRBV15; D may be TRBD2 (6 bases). Germline lookup yields CDR1 LNHNV and CDR2 YYDKDF (reference sequence). CDR3 length: 13 amino acids. V was shortened by 3 bases and J by 8 bases, with 10 bases between the two germline ends. CDR3 DNA sequence: TGTGCCACCAGCAGCCGAAGCGGGGGGGAGCTGTTTTTT. Translated: CATSSRSGGELFF.

The chain employs TRBV4-1 and TRBJ2-7, with D possibly TRBD2 on 7 matching bases. Germline CDR1 and CDR2: MGHRA and YSYEKL. The CDR3 runs to 15 residues. The V end lost 4 bases, the J end lost 4 bases, and 17 bases lay between the germline ends. CDR3 amino acids: CASSPRGGGPYEQYF. The CDR3 nucleotides are TGCGCCAGCAGCCCCCGAGGGGGGGGCCCATACGAGCAGTACTTC.

This chain connects TRBV3-1 (or the pseudogene TRBV3-2) to TRBJ2-2, with 7 positions matching TRBD1. The CDR3 runs 16 residues. V lost 4 bases to trimming and J lost 4 bases; unmatched junction nucleotides: 9. Germline V gives CDR1 LGHDT, CDR2 YNNKEL (reference sequence). The CDR3 DNA reads as TGTGCCAGCAGCCTCAGAGGGACAGCCTCCACCGGGGAGCTGTTTTTT. This encodes CASSLRGTASTGELFF.

The V gene is TRBV19, the J gene TRBJ1-2; TRBD1 aligns across 8 bases. J gave up 6 bases and V 3 bases, and 9 bases lay outside the gene matches. This CDR3 is 15 amino acids long. Germline CDR1 is LNHDA and CDR2 is SQIVND (reference sequence). CDR3 DNA: TGTGCCAGTAGTATCCTAGACAGGGGCGGAAATGGCTACACCTTC. Translating gives CASSILDRGGNGYTF. The full variable domain, in which reference TRBV19 and TRBJ1-2 provide the parts outside the CDR3, is DGGITQSPKYLFRKEGQNVTLSCEQNLNHDAMYWYRQDPGQGLRLIYYSQIVNDFQKGDIAEGYSVSREKKESFPLTVTSAQKNPTAFYLCASSILDRGGNGYTFGSGTRLTVV.

This clone was picked up one time. This rearrangement joins TRBV24-1 to TRBJ2-2; a weak D match, TRBD1 (6 bases). The CDR3 length is 15 residues. Germline V lookup: CDR1 KGHDR, CDR2 SFDVKD. Trimming removed 5 bases from V and 3 bases from J, with 12 bases in between. DNA of the CDR3: TGTGCCACCAGTGGTGCAGGGGCCGACACCGGGGAGCTGTTTTTT. Amino acids: CATSGAGADTGELFF.

This clone was recorded only once. This chain connects TRBV10-3 to TRBJ2-2, with D maybe TRBD2 (5 bases). The CDR3 runs to 14 residues. V was clipped by 10 bases and J by 1 base, with 13 bases between them. In germline, CDR1 is ENHRY, CDR2 SYGVKD. CDR3 sequence reads: CASSTTENTGELFF. The CDR3 DNA reads as TGTGCCAGTTCGACTACGGAGAACACCGGGGAGCTGTTTTTT.

The V and J genes are TRBV27 and TRBJ1-5; D is possibly TRBD1 (5 bases). Looked up from germline, CDR1 is MNHEY and CDR2 is SMNVEV (reference sequence). Between the trimmed V and J ends, which lost 8 bases and 4 bases, there was a span of 21 bases. The CDR3 extends over 16 amino acids. The CDR3 sequence: CASSRGGGIFNQPQHF. In DNA form, the CDR3 reads TGTGCCAGCTCTCGCGGGGGTGGAATCTTTAATCAGCCCCAGCATTTT.

This sequence joins TRBV15 and TRBJ2-7; D perhaps matches TRBD1 (5 bases). The V end lost 3 bases, the J end lost 6 bases, and 18 bases lay between the germline ends. Germline V CDR1 and CDR2: LNHNV, YYDKDF (reference sequence). This CDR3 region has 15 residues. CDR3: CATSSSTQSGFEQYF. As DNA, the CDR3 is TGTGCCACCAGCAGCTCAACCCAATCAGGGTTCGAGCAGTACTTC.

V gene TRBV24-1 combines with J gene TRBJ1-5; 10 bases fit TRBD1. This CDR3 has 15 residues. Germline assignment: CDR1 KGHDR and CDR2 SFDVKD. Trimming removed 4 bases from V and 6 bases from J; junction bases left unmatched: 5. This CDR3 is CATSEGGQGFQPQHF. CDR3 in DNA: TGTGCCACCAGTGAAGGGGGACAGGGGTTTCAGCCCCAGCATTTT.

The genes are TRBV10-3 and TRBJ1-2, with 7 bases identical to TRBD1. Germline V gene lookup returns CDR1 ENHRY and CDR2 SYGVKD. This CDR3 contains 14 residues. Trimming removed 10 bases from V and 4 bases from J; junction bases left unmatched: 12. In nucleotides, the CDR3 is TGTGCCACCGAGCGCAGGGGGAAGGGCTATGGCTACACCTTC. It is translated as CATERRGKGYGYTF.

The genes are TRBV18 and TRBJ1-2, with 7 nucleotides matching TRBD1. Germline CDR1 and CDR2: KGHSH and LQKENI. The CDR3 is 15 residues long. V shed 5 bases, J shed 2 bases, and the junction held 8 bases outside the gene matches. The DNA for the CDR3 is TGTGCCAGCTCATCGACCGGGACAGCGAACTATGGCTACACCTTC. Protein: CASSSTGTANYGYTF.

The CDR3 sequence: CASRLGLAGLSYEQYF. The CDR3 DNA follows: TGTGCAAGTCGCCTGGGACTAGCGGGTCTCTCCTACGAGCAGTACTTC. The V call is TRBV12-2, the J call TRBJ2-7; the tabulated D call, TRBD2, remains unverified against the DNA. TRBV12-2 corresponds to a pseudogene. The CDR3 sequence is 16 residues long.

V gene TRBV18 combines with J gene TRBJ2-3, with a weak D call TRBD2 (7 bases). With 2 bases removed from V and 1 base from J, the gap between germline ends came to 13 bases. This CDR3 has 16 residues. The germline V gene has CDR1 KGHSH and CDR2 LQKENI. CDR3 sequence reads: CASSPGGGVGTDTQYF. In nucleotides, the CDR3 is TGTGCCAGCTCACCAGGGGGGGGCGTCGGCACAGATACGCAGTATTTT.

V usage is TRBV4-1 and J usage is TRBJ1-4; D perhaps matches TRBD1 (6 bases). This CDR3 has 16 residues. CDR1 is MGHRA, CDR2 YSYEKL, per germline. The germline V and J ends were trimmed by 0 bases and 5 bases, with 13 bases remaining between them. CDR3 sequence: CASSQDLAQGNEKLFF. The DNA for the CDR3 is TGCGCCAGCAGCCAAGATCTTGCACAGGGAAATGAAAAACTGTTTTTT.

V is TRBV5-1 and J is TRBJ1-1; D is ambiguous. Trimming stripped 0 bases from V and 5 bases from J, with 8 bases between. The germline CDR1 and CDR2 sequences are SGHRS and YFSETQ. This CDR3 has 13 residues. CDR3 sequence (DNA): TGCGCCAGCAGCTTGGCCGAGGGAACTGAAGCTTTCTTT. It translates to CASSLAEGTEAFF.

The genes are TRBV10-2 and TRBJ2-1; TRBD2 aligns across 16 bases. J lost 9 bases, V lost 2 bases, and 10 bases had no gene match. There are 18 residues in the CDR3. Germline V gene data show CDR1 as WSHSY and CDR2 as SAAADI. The CDR3 nucleotides are TGCGCCAGCAGTGAGCCCCCGGGACTAGCGGGGGGGCGGGGTGAGCAGTTCTTC. Residues: CASSEPPGLAGGRGEQFF.

Only one count was recorded for this clone. This chain links TRBV4-1 with TRBJ1-4, with 7 bases identical to TRBD1. Germline V gives CDR1 MGHRA, CDR2 YSYEKL. With V trimmed by 5 bases and J by 10 bases, 10 bases remained unmatched. The CDR3 loop spans 14 amino acids. In DNA form, the CDR3 reads TGCGCCAGCAGCACCCCGACGAGGACAGGAAAACTGTTTTTT. Amino acids: CASSTPTRTGKLFF.

In its sample, this clone was seen once. The V gene is TRBV19, the J gene TRBJ1-2; 7 nucleotides line up with TRBD1. Germline lookup yields CDR1 LNHDA and CDR2 SQIVND (reference sequence). V lost 9 bases to trimming and J lost 4 bases; unmatched junction nucleotides: 8. CDR3 length equals 13 residues. CDR3 in DNA: TGTGCCAGCGAGGGGACAGATAGCTATGGCTACACCTTC. Amino acid sequence: CASEGTDSYGYTF. Filled out from reference TRBV19 and TRBJ1-2, the complete variable domain reads DGGITQSPKYLFRKEGQNVTLSCEQNLNHDAMYWYRQDPGQGLRLIYYSQIVNDFQKGDIAEGYSVSREKKESFPLTVTSAQKNPTAFYLCASEGTDSYGYTFGSGTRLTVV.

The chain has TRBV19 and TRBJ1-6; TRBD1 is a possible D gene (5 bases). The CDR3 is 15 residues long. Per the germline V gene, CDR1 is LNHDA and CDR2 is SQIVND (reference sequence). Trimming removed 6 bases from V and 5 bases from J, with 14 bases in between. CDR3 in DNA: TGTGCCAGTAGCCTCCGACCAGGGAATAATTCACCCCTCCACTTT. Translating it yields CASSLRPGNNSPLHF.